This TCR beta chain was found in a study of identical twins. Findings and limits, study-wide: Findings depended on cross-sectional statistics rather than tracking the same donors. Beta out-of-frame sequences displayed a weaker excess of sharing between twins. The study found excess low generation probability among twin-shared out-of-frame alpha sequences.

Per germline, CDR1 LGHNT and CDR2 FRNRAP. Trimming removed 6 bases at V and 6 bases at J, with 15 bases between. The CDR3 covers 13 residues. In regard to this clonotype: Its antigen remains unidentified.

Carrying unique molecular identifiers, the cDNA also gained a universal primer site through template switching. TCRdb analysed the 5' RACE reads with MiXCR anew, one entry per CDR3 protein. The profile shows around 250,000 distinct CDR3 sequences, about an eighth of them singletons. This sample was shared with a second study, whose subject was yellow fever vaccine responses in identical twins.

The rearrangement joins TRBV12-5 to TRBJ2-7; maybe TRBD2 (6 bases). The sample taken for sequencing was memory (CD45RO+) T cells sorted from blood. This clonotype originated in a young woman in good health. CDR3: CASGNTLASEQYF. Here the CDR3 DNA reads TGTGCTAGTGGGAATACACTAGCTTCCGAGCAGTACTTC.